The rows below give T cell receptor beta chains drawn from one sample of a study of blood T cell repertoires in COVID-19. The method was immunoSEQ multiplex PCR; TCRdb's version includes in-frame clones alone and lacks a portion of them. Altogether 120,000 to 150,000 clones are present, approximately 80% being singletons, with the ten largest covering roughly 6.5%. Sequencing was carried out using peripheral blood. The receptors derive from a human donor in a cohort sampled during active COVID-19. CDR3s include the opening cysteine and the closing phenylalanine or tryptophan. The D gene is left open where the match is weak. Where a row states a size, it is once, few, many or the class of an expanded clone; other rows omit it.

d_call	v_call	j_call	clone_size	cdr3_aa	cdr3_nt
NA	TRBV19	TRBJ2-5	once	CATSPTNLPETQYF	TGTGCCACCTCTCCTACGAACCTACCGGAGACCCAGTACTTC
TRBD2	TRBV5-1	TRBJ2-5	NA	CASSFPSGGQETQYF	TGCGCCAGCAGCTTCCCTAGCGGGGGGCAAGAGACCCAGTACTTC
TRBD2	TRBV4-2	TRBJ2-1	NA	CASSQEAGGHRYEQFF	TGTGCCAGCAGCCAAGAGGCGGGGGGGCATCGGTATGAGCAGTTCTTC
NA	TRBV6-4	TRBJ2-3	once	CASSDFGATQYF	TGTGCCAGCAGTGACTTTGGAGCTACGCAGTATTTT
TRBD2	TRBV6-6	TRBJ2-3	NA	CASSPLPGAGGPRLLADTQYF	TGTGCCAGCAGTCCCCTTCCGGGGGCGGGGGGACCCCGGTTATTAGCAGATACGCAGTATTTT
TRBD1	TRBV4-1	TRBJ2-3	NA	CASSPSGTGSGTDTQYF	TGCGCCAGCAGCCCGTCCGGGACAGGGTCGGGGACAGATACGCAGTATTTT
TRBD1	TRBV9	TRBJ1-6	NA	CARQRDRVVSSPLHF	TGTGCCAGACAGAGGGACAGGGTAGTCAGTTCACCCCTCCACTTT
NA	TRBV5-1	TRBJ2-2	NA	CASSPGHNRKFGELFF	TGCGCCAGCAGCCCAGGACATAATAGGAAGTTCGGGGAGCTGTTTTTT
TRBD2	TRBV5-1	TRBJ2-5	NA	CASSLAGAWETQYF	TGCGCCAGCAGCCTAGCGGGGGCTTGGGAGACCCAGTACTTC
TRBD1	TRBV4-2	TRBJ1-2	few	CASSQPGQGDYGYTF	TGTGCCAGCAGCCAACCGGGACAGGGAGACTATGGCTACACCTTC
NA	TRBV7-2	TRBJ2-1	NA	CASSLRSREQFF	TGTGCCAGCAGCTTACGGTCTCGTGAGCAGTTCTTC
TRBD1	TRBV11-3	TRBJ1-6	NA	CASSSGPTGNSPLHF	TGTGCCAGCAGCTCCGGACCGACAGGGAATTCACCCCTCCACTTT
NA	TRBV2	TRBJ2-7	NA	CASKLDSSYEQYF	TGTGCCAGCAAGTTGGACAGCTCCTACGAGCAGTACTTC
TRBD2	TRBV7-2	TRBJ2-1	few	CASSPLAGEGNEQFF	TGTGCCAGCAGCCCCCTAGCGGGGGAAGGCAATGAGCAGTTCTTC
TRBD1	TRBV2	TRBJ2-7	NA	CASSEVWDRAIAYEQYF	TGTGCCAGCAGTGAAGTCTGGGACAGGGCTATCGCCTACGAGCAGTACTTC
TRBD2	TRBV7-6	TRBJ2-1	NA	CASSPAAGAPGGNNEQFF	TGTGCCAGCAGTCCCGCAGCGGGGGCACCGGGGGGGAACAATGAGCAGTTCTTC
TRBD2	TRBV11-2	TRBJ2-5	NA	CASSSPGGGRETQYF	TGTGCCAGCAGCTCCCCCGGGGGGGGAAGGGAGACCCAGTACTTC
TRBD1	TRBV5-1	TRBJ2-2	NA	CASSEGQLNTGELFF	TGCGCCAGCAGCGAGGGACAGCTTAACACCGGGGAGCTGTTTTTT
NA	TRBV5-1	TRBJ1-4	NA	CASSSTGGLNEKLFF	TGCGCCAGCAGCTCGACAGGCGGCCTTAATGAAAAACTGTTTTTT
NA	TRBV11-2	TRBJ2-5	NA	CASSFRTQETQYF	TGTGCCAGCAGCTTCAGGACTCAAGAGACCCAGTACTTC
TRBD1	TRBV6-5	TRBJ1-2	once	CASSATGTVYGYTF	TGTGCCAGCAGCGCAACCGGGACAGTCTATGGCTACACCTTC
TRBD1	TRBV7-9	TRBJ2-3	NA	CASSSNFRTGVPDTQYF	TGTGCCAGCAGTTCCAATTTTAGGACAGGGGTCCCAGATACGCAGTATTTT
NA	TRBV5-1	TRBJ1-6	NA	CASSSGGGDSPLHF	TGCGCCAGCAGCTCTGGGGGAGGGGATTCACCCCTCCACTTT
NA	TRBV7-8	TRBJ2-2	NA	CASSLTDTSTGELFF	TGTGCCAGCAGCTTGACAGATACCTCCACCGGGGAGCTGTTTTTT
NA	TRBV7-9	TRBJ2-5	NA	CASSLGGGSQTQYF	TGTGCCAGCAGCTTAGGCGGGGGCTCTCAGACCCAGTACTTC
TRBD1	TRBV4-1	TRBJ2-7	NA	CASSQYRGPYEQYF	TGCGCCAGCAGCCAATACAGGGGGCCCTACGAGCAGTACTTC